The rows below give T cell receptor beta chains drawn from one sample of a study of regulatory T cells in long-lasting Graves disease. TCRdb independently ran MiXCR on the multiplex PCR reads; one entry per CDR3 protein. The data hold around 500,000 distinct CDR3 sequences, with around 12% observed a single time. The same data also went into a second study, on T cells in Graves' hyperthyroidism and ophthalmopathy.

This sample comprised peripheral blood mononuclear cells (PBMCs), obtained at new diagnosis, from a patient treated with antithyroid drugs. The receptor set was obtained from a young woman with Graves disease. The CDR3 runs from the conserved cysteine through the conserved F or W. Fields, in order: J gene, clone size, D gene, V gene, CDR3 protein, CDR3 DNA. A D gene is named only where the DNA matches it firmly. For some rows the clone size is stated as once, few or many, or as a class when expanded; others skip it.

>TRBJ2-4|few|TRBD1|TRBV18
CASSSDRGLDIQYF
TGTGCCAGCTCATCAGACAGGGGACTCGACATTCAGTACTTC
>TRBJ2-7|many|-|TRBV3-1
CASSPTPSKTGDRQRYEQYF
TGTGCCAGCAGCCCAACCCCCTCAAAAACGGGGGACCGCCAGCGATACGAGCAGTACTTC
>TRBJ2-1|-|-|TRBV24-1
CATSGGRGNEQFF
TGTGCCACCAGTGGGGGTAGGGGCAATGAGCAGTTCTTC
>TRBJ1-6|many|-|TRBV9
CASSVTTNSPLHF
TGTGCCAGCAGCGTAACCACAAATTCACCCCTCCACTTT
>TRBJ2-7|many|TRBD2|TRBV29-1
CSVYGGSYEQYF
TGCAGCGTTTACGGCGGGAGCTACGAGCAGTACTTC
>TRBJ2-5|-|TRBD2|TRBV20-1
CSAITSGSETQYF
TGCAGTGCTATAACTAGCGGGAGCGAGACCCAGTACTTC
>TRBJ1-2|few|-|TRBV7-9
CASSLSQNYGYTF
TGTGCCAGCAGCTTAAGTCAGAACTATGGCTACACCTTC
>TRBJ1-5|many|-|TRBV6-2/TRBV6-3
CASSVVGGSNQPQHF
TGTGCCAGCAGTGTAGTGGGAGGTAGCAATCAGCCCCAGCATTTT
>TRBJ2-3|few|-|TRBV7-9
CAGQRSSSTDTQYF
TGTGCCGGACAGAGATCCTCTAGCACAGATACGCAGTATTTT
>TRBJ1-1|many|TRBD1|TRBV6-1
CASSAIKLNRGHTEAFF
TGTGCCAGCAGTGCCATAAAATTAAACAGGGGCCACACTGAAGCTTTCTTT
>TRBJ2-3|many|-|TRBV7-2
CASLPPGSPTGTQYF
TGTGCCAGCCTTCCTCCGGGATCCCCAACTGGTACGCAGTATTTT
>TRBJ1-1|many|TRBD1|TRBV12-3/TRBV12-4
CASSPRTGAGTEAFF
TGTGCCAGCAGTCCCCGGACAGGGGCTGGAACTGAAGCTTTCTTT
>TRBJ2-5|many|TRBD2|TRBV10-3
CATQGTSGSSTQYF
TGTGCCACCCAGGGAACTAGCGGGAGCTCTACCCAGTACTTC
>TRBJ2-5|many|TRBD1|TRBV9
CASSAGQGRETQYF
TGTGCCAGCAGCGCAGGACAGGGACGGGAGACCCAGTACTTC
>TRBJ2-1|many|-|TRBV3-1
CASSEWGRINEQFF
TGTGCCAGCAGCGAATGGGGGAGGATCAATGAGCAGTTCTTC
>TRBJ2-1|few|-|TRBV4-1
CASRGAGGIYNEQFF
TGCGCCAGCAGAGGAGCGGGTGGAATCTACAATGAGCAGTTCTTC
>TRBJ2-1|few|TRBD2|TRBV7-2
CASSINSGTSAFHEQFF
TGTGCCAGCAGCATTAACTCCGGGACTAGCGCATTCCATGAGCAGTTCTTC
>TRBJ1-2|many|-|TRBV11-2
CASSLGQSSYTF
TGTGCCAGCAGCCTAGGACAGTCGAGCTACACCTTC
>TRBJ2-7|few|TRBD2|TRBV7-6
CASSLEGSGRYEQYF
TGTGCCAGCAGCTTAGAGGGTAGCGGGAGGTACGAGCAGTACTTC
>TRBJ2-7|many|TRBD1|TRBV27
CASSLWTGAGEQYF
TGTGCCAGCAGTTTATGGACAGGGGCCGGCGAGCAGTACTTC
>TRBJ2-5|-|TRBD1|TRBV12-3/TRBV12-4
CASSLDRGEETQYF
TGTGCCAGCAGTTTGGACAGGGGCGAAGAGACCCAGTACTTC
>TRBJ1-3|-|TRBD1|TRBV19
CASKLGGRGNTIYF
TGTGCCAGCAAACTAGGGGGCCGCGGAAACACCATATATTTT
>TRBJ2-1|-|TRBD2|TRBV6-2/TRBV6-3
CASSLQRGDNEQFF
TGTGCCAGCAGTTTGCAGCGGGGGGACAATGAGCAGTTCTTC
>TRBJ2-2|many|-|TRBV2
CASSASVTGELFF
TGTGCCAGCAGTGCCTCTGTCACCGGGGAGCTGTTTTTT
>TRBJ2-1|-|TRBD1|TRBV7-9
CASSLSGTGINEQFF
TGTGCCAGCAGCTTATCCGGGACAGGGATCAATGAGCAGTTCTTC
>TRBJ2-2|few|-|TRBV6-5
CASSYSLGTANTGELFF
TGTGCCAGCAGTTACTCCCTCGGGACGGCGAACACCGGGGAGCTGTTTTTT
>TRBJ2-7|many|-|TRBV20-1
CSASAAEVYEQYF
TGCAGTGCTAGCGCGGCCGAGGTATACGAGCAGTACTTC
>TRBJ2-7|few|TRBD1|TRBV15
CATSRGRGTPPEQYF
TGTGCCACCAGCAGAGGCAGGGGGACCCCTCCCGAGCAGTACTTC
>TRBJ2-1|-|TRBD2|TRBV2
CASGLAGGPRNEQFF
TGTGCCAGCGGACTAGCGGGAGGGCCAAGGAATGAGCAGTTCTTC
>TRBJ1-5|many|-|TRBV12-3/TRBV12-4
CASSFGRNSNQPQHF
TGTGCCAGCAGTTTCGGGAGAAATAGCAATCAGCCCCAGCATTTT
>TRBJ2-7|many|TRBD1|TRBV18
CASSPVGTGGAEQYF
TGTGCCAGCTCTCCCGTAGGGACAGGGGGTGCCGAGCAGTACTTC
>TRBJ1-2|many|TRBD1|TRBV6-1
CASRRTGVGGYTF
TGTGCCAGCAGGCGAACAGGGGTAGGCGGCTACACCTTC
>TRBJ1-3|many|-|TRBV6-1
CASSEALQGSRNTIYF
TGTGCCAGCAGTGAAGCGCTTCAGGGGTCTCGAAACACCATATATTTT
>TRBJ1-1|few|-|TRBV4-3
CASSQDPRRRAEAFF
TGCGCCAGCAGCCAAGATCCCCGGAGGAGGGCTGAAGCTTTCTTT
>TRBJ2-1|many|TRBD2|TRBV7-9
CASSHGLAALKHYNEQFF
TGTGCCAGCAGCCACGGACTAGCGGCTTTAAAACATTACAATGAGCAGTTCTTC
>TRBJ2-1|few|-|TRBV12-3/TRBV12-4
CASSDSRRMSRDEQFF
TGTGCCAGCAGTGATTCGAGGAGGATGTCACGGGATGAGCAGTTCTTC
>TRBJ2-2|few|-|TRBV2
CASRDVGRGAPGELFF
TGTGCCAGCAGGGACGTAGGGCGGGGCGCTCCCGGGGAGCTGTTTTTT
>TRBJ2-3|many|-|TRBV20-1
CSARDRGSSDTQYF
TGCAGTGCTAGAGATCGAGGTAGCAGCGATACGCAGTATTTT
>TRBJ2-3|many|-|TRBV5-1
CASSLQGADTQYF
TGTGCCAGCAGCTTGCAGGGAGCCGATACGCAGTATTTT
>TRBJ1-2|many|-|TRBV30
CAWSEGFSYGYTF
TGTGCCTGGAGTGAGGGGTTTAGCTATGGCTACACCTTC
>TRBJ2-1|many|-|TRBV7-9
CASSLQAVAYNEQFF
TGTGCCAGCAGCTTACAAGCGGTTGCCTACAATGAGCAGTTCTTC